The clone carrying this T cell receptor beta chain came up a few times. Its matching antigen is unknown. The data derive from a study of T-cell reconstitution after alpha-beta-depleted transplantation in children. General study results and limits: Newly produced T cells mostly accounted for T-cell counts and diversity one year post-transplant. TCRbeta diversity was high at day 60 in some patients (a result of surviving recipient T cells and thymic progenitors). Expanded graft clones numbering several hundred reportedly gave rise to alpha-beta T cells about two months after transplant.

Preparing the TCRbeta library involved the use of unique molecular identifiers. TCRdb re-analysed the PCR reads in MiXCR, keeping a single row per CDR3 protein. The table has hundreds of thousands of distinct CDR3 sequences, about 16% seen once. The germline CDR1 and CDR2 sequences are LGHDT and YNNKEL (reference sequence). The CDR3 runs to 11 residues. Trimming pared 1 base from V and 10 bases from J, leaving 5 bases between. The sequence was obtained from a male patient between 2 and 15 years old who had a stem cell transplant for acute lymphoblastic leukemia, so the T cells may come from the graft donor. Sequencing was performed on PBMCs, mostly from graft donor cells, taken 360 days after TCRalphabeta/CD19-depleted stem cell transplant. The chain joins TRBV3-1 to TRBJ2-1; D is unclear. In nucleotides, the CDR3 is TGTGCCAGCAGCCAAGTGAGAGAGCAGTTCTTC. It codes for CASSQVREQFF.